One sample yielded the 32 T cell receptor beta chains listed below, sequenced in a study of cytomegalovirus exposure and HLA in healthy donors. PCR involved 60 Vbeta and 13 Jbeta primers. Clones were read by immunoSEQ multiplex PCR, and TCRdb kept only the in-frame ones, dropping some. The top ten clones hold more than 5% of a sample with approximately 93,000 clones, approximately 68% of them seen once. Sequenced sample: PBMCs. The source of these receptors is a boy aged 5 to 17 in good health and CMV-seropositive.

J is TRBJ2-1 and V is TRBV9; TRBD1 matches at 8 bases. J gave up 8 bases and V 4 bases, and 11 bases lay outside the gene matches. The germline CDR1 and CDR2 sequences are SGDLS and YYNGEE. The CDR3 runs 15 residues. The CDR3 region is CASSPQGQGLDEQFF. CDR3 DNA sequence: TGTGCCAGCAGCCCCCAAGGACAGGGTCTAGATGAGCAGTTCTTC. Based on the CDR3 plus reference TRBV9 and TRBJ2-1, the full variable domain is DSGVTQTPKHLITATGQRVTLRCSPRSGDLSVYWYQQSLDQGLQFLIQYYNGEERAKGNILERFSAQQFPDLHSELNLSSLELGDSALYFCASSPQGQGLDEQFFGPGTRLTVL.

The chain couples TRBV5-4 to TRBJ2-1; perhaps TRBD1 as D (6 bases). The CDR3 spans 12 residues. V was clipped by 2 bases and J by 9 bases, with 9 bases between them. The germline V gene encodes CDR1 SGHNT and CDR2 YYREEE (reference sequence). The CDR3 DNA is TGTGCCAGCAGCTTAGGGGGAGTTGAGCAGTTCTTC. It codes for CASSLGGVEQFF.

V gene TRBV9 combines with J gene TRBJ2-7, with a weak D call TRBD1 (6 bases). CDR1 and CDR2 (germline): SGDLS, YYNGEE. Trimming shortened V by 0 bases and J by 4 bases, and 14 bases separated the two germline ends. This CDR3 spans 15 amino acids. This chain's CDR3 is CASSVGWTVGYEQYF. The CDR3 DNA is TGTGCCAGCAGCGTAGGGTGGACAGTTGGGTACGAGCAGTACTTC.

The chain has TRBV7-6 and TRBJ2-6; D remains unclear. The CDR3 is 15 residues long. The V end lost 3 bases, the J end lost 0 bases, and 6 bases lay between the germline ends. Germline loops: CDR1 SGHVS, CDR2 FNYEAQ. CDR3 sequence reads: CASSFRFSGANVLTF. As DNA, the CDR3 is TGTGCCAGCAGCTTTCGGTTCTCTGGGGCCAACGTCCTGACTTTC.

The rearrangement links TRBV7-3 to TRBJ2-3; TRBD1 is a possible D gene (6 bases). Looked up from germline, CDR1 is SGHTA and CDR2 is FQGTGA. The CDR3 has 16 residues. V was pared by 0 bases and J by 1 base, with 11 bases between. CDR3 region: CASSLTRDTGTDTQYF. The CDR3 DNA is TGTGCCAGCAGCTTAACACGGGACACTGGCACAGATACGCAGTATTTT.

V usage is TRBV11-2 and J usage is TRBJ1-5; D call uncertain. With 4 bases removed from V and 2 bases from J, the gap between germline ends came to 12 bases. The germline V gene encodes CDR1 SGHAT and CDR2 FQNNGV. This CDR3 spans 15 amino acids. CDR3 DNA: TGTGCCAGCAGCTCGGATCGGGGTGGCAATCAGCCCCAGCATTTT. The encoded protein is CASSSDRGGNQPQHF.

The chain combines TRBV7-8 with TRBJ2-7, with TRBD2 identical over 9 bases. The junction had 4 bases not matched to a gene; V was cut back by 5 bases and J by 2 bases. Germline lookup yields CDR1 SGHVS and CDR2 FQNEAQ. The CDR3 contains 14 residues. This chain's CDR3 is CASSLSGGAYEQYF. As DNA, the CDR3 is TGTGCCAGCAGCCTTAGCGGGGGAGCCTACGAGCAGTACTTC.

This rearrangement joins TRBV5-1 to TRBJ2-3; 8 bases are a match to TRBD1. V was pared by 2 bases and J by 0 bases, with 5 bases of the junction left unmatched. Per the germline V gene, CDR1 is SGHRS and CDR2 is YFSETQ. This CDR3 is built from 16 residues. CDR3 loop: CASSLQGVTSTDTQYF. The CDR3 DNA reads TGCGCCAGCAGCTTACAGGGGGTCACTAGCACAGATACGCAGTATTTT.

CDR3 in amino acids: CASSSGQGAYEQYF. The CDR3 DNA follows: TGCGCCAGCAGCTCGGGACAGGGTGCCTACGAGCAGTACTTC. The rearrangement links TRBV5-1 to TRBJ2-7, with 9 positions matching TRBD1. Germline loops: CDR1 SGHRS, CDR2 YFSETQ. The trim removed 3 bases at V and 2 bases at J, leaving 3 bases unmatched. The CDR3 contains 14 residues.

The chain employs TRBV5-1 and TRBJ2-1; TRBD2 agrees at 7 bases. V lost 7 bases to trimming and J lost 0 bases; unmatched junction nucleotides: 7. Germline lookup yields CDR1 SGHRS and CDR2 YFSETQ. CDR3 length: 15 amino acids. The CDR3 region is CASGSGGGSYNEQFF. The CDR3 DNA is TGCGCCAGCGGGTCGGGGGGAGGCTCCTACAATGAGCAGTTCTTC. The full variable domain, in which reference TRBV5-1 and TRBJ2-1 provide the parts outside the CDR3, is KAGVTQTPRYLIKTRGQQVTLSCSPISGHRSVSWYQQTPGQGLQFLFEYFSETQRNKGNFPGRFSGRQFSNSRSEMNVSTLELGDSALYLCASGSGGGSYNEQFFGPGTRLTVL.

The chain has TRBV29-1 and TRBJ1-2; unclear D gene. The CDR3 spans 13 residues. With 8 bases removed from V and 0 bases from J, the gap between germline ends came to 13 bases. Per the germline V gene, CDR1 is SQVTM and CDR2 is ANQGSEA. The CDR3 loop reads CSYRTGANYGYTF. Written as DNA, the CDR3 is TGCAGCTATCGGACGGGAGCTAACTATGGCTACACCTTC.

The table lists this clone with a few counts. This CDR3 is CASSYIMESQETQYF. For the CDR3, the DNA is TGTGCCAGCAGTTATATTATGGAGAGCCAAGAGACCCAGTACTTC. J is TRBJ2-5 and V is TRBV6-5; D is unresolved. Germline V gene data show CDR1 as MNHEY and CDR2 as SVGAGI. The CDR3 loop spans 15 amino acids. Deletions cut 3 bases from V and 1 base from J, with 12 bases between.

In nucleotides, the CDR3 is TGTGCCAGCAGTGGTGCCCTGTCGGGGTCGGGTTTCTTT. Protein product: CASSGALSGSGFF. The chain has TRBV6-1 and TRBJ1-1; D is uncertain. In germline, CDR1 is MNHNS, CDR2 SASEGT. Trimming took off 4 bases at V and 13 bases at J, with 19 bases between the two ends. The CDR3 is 13 amino acids.

The V and J genes are TRBV7-3 and TRBJ2-3; 9 bases map to TRBD2. The germline V gene encodes CDR1 SGHTA and CDR2 FQGTGA. The junction had 7 bases not matched to a gene; V was cut back by 4 bases and J by 5 bases. This CDR3 is built from 15 residues. CDR3 sequence reads: CASSSQAGGGDTQYF. The DNA for the CDR3 is TGTGCCAGCAGCTCACAAGCGGGAGGCGGAGATACGCAGTATTTT.

CDR3 DNA: TGTGCCAGCAGCTTCTCCTCGCGGGGGGCATATGGCTACACCTTC. This gives the protein CASSFSSRGAYGYTF. J is TRBJ1-2 and V is TRBV7-3; D may be TRBD1 (6 bases). CDR3 length equals 15 residues. The V end lost 3 bases, the J end lost 5 bases, and 16 bases lay between the germline ends. The germline gives CDR1 SGHTA, CDR2 FQGTGA. Looking up the rest from reference TRBV7-3 and TRBJ1-2 gives the full variable domain: GAGVSQTPSNKVTEKGKYVELRCDPISGHTALYWYRQSLGQGPEFLIYFQGTGAADDSGLPNDRFFAVRPEGSVSTLKIQRTERGDSAVYLCASSFSSRGAYGYTFGSGTRLTVV.

This clone was seen a few times. Mismatch with germline at one junction end may stem from a read error. CDR3 region: CQGAMNTEAFF. DNA for the CDR3: TGCCAGGGGGCAATGAACACTGAAGCTTTCTTT. The chain has TRBV30 and TRBJ1-1; 8 bases line up with TRBD1. The CDR3 totals 11 residues. Looked up from germline, CDR1 is GTSNPN and CDR2 is SVGIG (reference sequence).

A few counts support this clone. The chain joins TRBV9 to TRBJ1-1; 7 bases fit TRBD1. The CDR3 extends over 16 amino acids. Germline CDR1 and CDR2: SGDLS and YYNGEE. The junction had 11 bases not matched to a gene; V was cut back by 6 bases and J by 0 bases. The CDR3 region is CASTLGGTALNTEAFF. The CDR3 nucleotides read TGTGCCAGCACCTTAGGGGGGACAGCGTTGAACACTGAAGCTTTCTTT.

V usage is TRBV5-1 and J usage is TRBJ2-3, with TRBD2 matching 8 bases. The CDR3 has 16 amino acids. J was trimmed by 6 bases and V by 4 bases; bases with no gene match: 13. Germline V gene sequence: CDR1 SGHRS, CDR2 YFSETQ. Written as DNA, the CDR3 is TGCGCCAGCAGCCCCAACCGGGGGACTAGTCGGGATACGCAGTATTTT. This sequence encodes CASSPNRGTSRDTQYF.

The V and J genes are TRBV7-9 and TRBJ1-2; D possibly corresponds to TRBD1 (5 bases). V lost 3 bases to trimming and J lost 2 bases, with 16 bases between them. Germline CDR1 and CDR2: SEHNR and FQNEAQ (reference sequence). The CDR3 has 16 residues. CDR3 amino acids: CASSFGGSPRNYGYTF. The CDR3 nucleotides are TGTGCCAGCAGCTTCGGGGGTTCACCTCGGAACTATGGCTACACCTTC.

This clone was counted only a few times. The chain carries TRBV5-1 and TRBJ1-1, with D unclear. This CDR3 has 14 residues. The V and J ends lost 4 bases and 6 bases respectively, with 16 bases between them. Germline CDR1 SGHRS, CDR2 YFSETQ. CDR3: CASSPDSVRSEAFF. CDR3 nucleotide sequence: TGCGCCAGCAGCCCCGATTCGGTGAGGTCTGAAGCTTTCTTT.

This chain uses TRBV6-6 with TRBJ2-7, with 8 bases matching TRBD1. This CDR3 spans 15 amino acids. Germline V lookup: CDR1 MNHNY, CDR2 SVGAGI (reference sequence). Trimming cost V 0 bases and J 3 bases; bases outside gene matches: 4. In nucleotides, the CDR3 is TGTGCCAGCAGTTACTCGACCGGACAGGGCTACGAGCAGTACTTC. This sequence encodes CASSYSTGQGYEQYF.

This CDR3 reads CASSATNGGGTDTQYF. The CDR3 coding sequence is TGTGCCAGCAGCGCAACCAACGGGGGGGGCACAGATACGCAGTATTTT. The chain is built from TRBV5-4 and TRBJ2-3; 8 bases are shared with TRBD2. The CDR3 totals 16 residues. V gave up 4 bases and J gave up 1 base; unmatched junction bases: 8. The germline gives CDR1 SGHNT, CDR2 YYREEE (reference sequence).

The chain uses TRBV19 and TRBJ1-4; the D gene is possibly TRBD1 (6 bases). Between the trimmed V and J ends, which lost 5 bases and 8 bases, there was a span of 12 bases. In germline, CDR1 is LNHDA, CDR2 SQIVND (reference sequence). This CDR3 is 13 amino acids long. The CDR3 is CASSAGVGEKLFF. The CDR3 region has the DNA TGTGCCAGTAGTGCAGGGGTTGGCGAAAAACTGTTTTTT.

This clone came up a few times. V gene TRBV7-2 combines with J gene TRBJ2-5, with 9 bases fitting TRBD2. Germline CDR1 and CDR2: SGHTA and FQGNSA. The CDR3 spans 17 residues. Trimming at V came to 4 bases and at J to 2 bases, leaving 11 bases not matched to a gene. The CDR3: CASSSGLAGPVQETQYF. The CDR3 DNA reads as TGTGCCAGCAGCTCGGGGCTAGCGGGACCCGTTCAAGAGACCCAGTACTTC.

V usage is TRBV19 and J usage is TRBJ2-7; D is uncertain. V was pared by 3 bases and J by 0 bases, with 9 bases between. The CDR3 length is 14 residues. Germline assignment: CDR1 LNHDA and CDR2 SQIVND (reference sequence). CDR3 sequence: CASSITLSSYEQYF. The DNA for the CDR3 is TGTGCCAGTAGTATTACTCTAAGCTCCTACGAGCAGTACTTC. Looking up the rest from reference TRBV19 and TRBJ2-7 gives the full variable domain: DGGITQSPKYLFRKEGQNVTLSCEQNLNHDAMYWYRQDPGQGLRLIYYSQIVNDFQKGDIAEGYSVSREKKESFPLTVTSAQKNPTAFYLCASSITLSSYEQYFGPGTRLTVT.

The gene calls are TRBV7-6 and TRBJ1-1; D is uncertain. The V gene's germline CDR1 is SGHVS and CDR2 FNYEAQ. CDR3 length: 13 amino acids. Trimming left V 4 bases short and J 3 bases short, with 9 bases between. The CDR3 DNA reads as TGTGCCAGCAGCTCCCACTTGGACACTGAAGCTTTCTTT. Encoded protein: CASSSHLDTEAFF.

This chain connects TRBV9 to TRBJ2-5, with 14 bases that match TRBD2. The junction had 2 bases not matched to a gene; V was cut back by 3 bases and J by 4 bases. CDR3 length equals 15 residues. Germline CDR1 reads SGDLS; CDR2 reads YYNGEE. As DNA, the CDR3 is TGTGCCAGCAGCGAGGGGACTAGCGGGAGAGAGACCCAGTACTTC. Its protein is CASSEGTSGRETQYF.

This chain joins TRBV19 and TRBJ1-5; the D gene is possibly TRBD1 (5 bases). Germline V gene sequence: CDR1 LNHDA, CDR2 SQIVND (reference sequence). The CDR3 runs 16 residues. V was trimmed by 1 base and J by 1 base, leaving 11 bases between them. CDR3 nucleotides: TGTGCCAGTAGTATAGTAACCAGGGTAAGCAATCAGCCCCAGCATTTT. It yields the protein CASSIVTRVSNQPQHF.

V gene TRBV5-1 combines with J gene TRBJ2-2, with D possibly being TRBD1 (6 bases). Trimming cost V 5 bases and J 1 base, with 9 bases left between them. CDR1 SGHRS and CDR2 YFSETQ come from the germline V gene. CDR3 length: 14 amino acids. The chain's CDR3 is CASSRDMNTGELFF. The CDR3 bases are TGCGCCAGCAGTCGGGACATGAACACCGGGGAGCTGTTTTTT.

The gene calls are TRBV19 and TRBJ1-1, with unresolved D. This CDR3 is 13 amino acids long. The V end lost 4 bases, the J end lost 1 base, and 7 bases lay between the germline ends. Per the germline V gene, CDR1 is LNHDA and CDR2 is SQIVND (reference sequence). The CDR3 DNA reads TGTGCCAGTAGTAAGGCGGGGAACACTGAAGCTTTCTTT. The encoded protein is CASSKAGNTEAFF. The whole variable domain, remainder taken from reference TRBV19 and TRBJ1-1, is DGGITQSPKYLFRKEGQNVTLSCEQNLNHDAMYWYRQDPGQGLRLIYYSQIVNDFQKGDIAEGYSVSREKKESFPLTVTSAQKNPTAFYLCASSKAGNTEAFFGQGTRLTVV.

This clone was seen a handful of times. V usage is TRBV27 and J usage is TRBJ1-6; TRBD1 matches 7 bases. Germline values: CDR1 MNHEY, CDR2 SMNVEV (reference sequence). Trimming removed 5 bases from V and 3 bases from J; junction bases left unmatched: 13. CDR3 length equals 18 residues. DNA for the CDR3: TGTGCCAGCAGTCGGGAGCGAGGGGGCAACGGCTATAATTCACCCCTCCACTTT. It is translated as CASSRERGGNGYNSPLHF.

The chain recombines TRBV6-5 with TRBJ1-1; 7 bases match TRBD1. The CDR3 is 14 amino acids. V was pared by 5 bases and J by 6 bases, with 9 bases of the junction left unmatched. In germline, CDR1 is MNHEY, CDR2 SVGAGI. The CDR3 region has the DNA TGTGCCAGCAGTCGACAGGGTGTAGGAGCTGAAGCTTTCTTT. Its protein is CASSRQGVGAEAFF.